This TCR beta chain was profiled in a study of T cells in tumors after PD-1 blockade (dated by TCRdb to the late 2010s). Regarding the study in general: Patients were excluded if they had prior checkpoint blockade, use of systemic immunosuppressants, or recent radiotherapy or other anti-cancer therapy within 4 weeks. To compare clonotypes in blood and tumor, bulk TCR sequencing was done on around 9 peripheral blood samples taken from a handful of patients. On average, peripheral blood samples yielded under 45,000 unique clonotypes and approximately 110,000 TCR templates (range roughly 21,000-270,000). While on anti-PD-1 treatment, some of the patients also continued taking daily vismodegib 150 mg. Pembrolizumab 200 mg every 3 weeks or cemiplimab 350 mg every 2 weeks was administered to patients. Using site-matched tumors from BCC or SCC patients sampled before and after anti-PD-1 therapy, the study carried out paired single-cell RNA and TCR sequencing. RECIST version 1.1 was used to evaluate clinical response. Overall study results and their limits: Where the novel T cell clones came from was not determined, and possible sources could include lymphoid organs or rare unexpanded clones inside the tumor or in the tumor periphery. About 40% of TCR clonotypes from the tumor were detected in blood, and certain novel exhausted tumor clones were present in blood collected before treatment, which suggests recruitment from the periphery.

On this clone itself: What this receptor recognizes is not known. No base qualities exist here, and no much larger clone lies one base off it.

As encoded in the germline V gene (reference sequence), CDR1 is SEHNR while CDR2 is FQNEAQ. Spanning cysteine to phenylalanine, the CDR3 consists of 12 amino acids. Only the CDR3 part of the read is kept: 36 bases, read in frame from the first base. The junction carries 11 bases between V and J, which are trimmed by 8 bases and 3 bases respectively. Genomic DNA extracted from tumor biopsies or peripheral blood was used for bulk TCRbeta sequencing, with input ranging from roughly 616 ng to 6,004 ng. All patients had histologically proven advanced or metastatic basal or squamous cell carcinoma and were poor candidates for surgical resection. The basal cell carcinoma cohort comprised about a dozen patients, of whom 8 or 9 had bulk tumor TCR sequencing. The immunoSEQ platform was used to carry out deep TCRbeta sequencing. In the source study's methods: For further analysis, only productive rearrangements were exported out of the immunoSEQ Analyzer. T cell phenotypes were assigned to bulk TCRbeta clonotypes by matching to single-cell RNA+TCR-seq clones sharing the same TCRbeta sequence. Using bulk TCR sequencing data, clone enrichment in tumor was calculated by dividing a clone's tumor frequency by the same clone's PBMC frequency. GLIPH was used to group TCRs into specificity groups, clusters of distinct TCRs likely recognizing common antigens via shared CDR3 motifs. This immuneACCESS table, as held by TCRdb, lists in-frame sequences with V and J called but not all clones. Of the missing ones, under half trace to an unresolved V gene in checked studies; the others have no known cause. That table is the source of V, J and clone size, and D and trimming were worked out from the DNA. For this sample the table gives 45,000 to 50,000 clones, of which roughly 80% were detected only once. The ten largest clonotypes hold 8.7% of the sample.

The sequence was collected from a human donor with advanced basal cell or squamous cell carcinoma (not recorded which). The chain links TRBV7-9 with TRBJ2-7, with TRBD1 as a weak D call on 6 bases. The specimen comprised PBMCs, sampled before anti-PD-1 therapy. The bases are TGTGCCAGCGGAACAGGGATCTACGAGCAGTACTTC. Its coded protein is CASGTGIYEQYF.